This T cell receptor beta chain appears in the sequencing data of a study of cytomegalovirus exposure and HLA in healthy donors. Study-level points and caveats: According to an earlier analysis, most TCR beta V segments yielded productive rearrangements about 90% or about 30% of the time.

PCR employed 60 Vbeta and 13 Jbeta primers. The method was immunoSEQ multiplex PCR; TCRdb's version includes in-frame clones alone and lacks a portion of them. This sample has about 120,000 clones, with approximately 80% found just once. The CDR3 consists of 17 residues. This clone was seen a handful of times. The antigen is undetermined. Material for sequencing was PBMCs. The receptor's source is a man aged 18 to 29 in good health and CMV-seronegative. V gene TRBV21-1 combines with J gene TRBJ2-7; the table's D call, TRBD1, has no DNA check behind it. TRBV21-1 is annotated as a pseudogene. CDR3 amino acids: CASILTVRDSDSYEQYF. The CDR3 DNA reads as TGTGCCAGCATCTTAACGGTCCGGGACAGTGATTCCTACGAGCAGTACTTC.